This T cell receptor (beta chain) was found in a study of Graves' ophthalmopathy and Graves' hyperthyroidism. RNA transcripts were the source from which TCR beta CDR3 regions were amplified. RT-PCR in the first round used HTBI primers; a second-round multiplex PCR followed. TCRdb ran MiXCR on the multiplex PCR reads and lists one entry per CDR3 protein. The repertoire includes about 740,000 distinct CDR3 sequences, 40% of them detected once, and 44% sits in the top ten. This clonotype was recorded only once. Trimming removed 1 base at V and 5 bases at J, with 15 bases between. This CDR3 is 16 amino acids long. Germline V gives CDR1 MNHNY, CDR2 SVGAGI (reference sequence).

The receptor was derived from an adult man with Graves' ophthalmopathy. The material sequenced was peripheral blood. The V call is TRBV6-6, the J call TRBJ1-5; weak D call: TRBD1 (6 bases). CDR3 region: CASSYFFRGTDQPQHF. The CDR3 region has the DNA TGTGCCAGCAGTTACTTCTTCAGGGGAACAGATCAGCCCCAGCATTTT.